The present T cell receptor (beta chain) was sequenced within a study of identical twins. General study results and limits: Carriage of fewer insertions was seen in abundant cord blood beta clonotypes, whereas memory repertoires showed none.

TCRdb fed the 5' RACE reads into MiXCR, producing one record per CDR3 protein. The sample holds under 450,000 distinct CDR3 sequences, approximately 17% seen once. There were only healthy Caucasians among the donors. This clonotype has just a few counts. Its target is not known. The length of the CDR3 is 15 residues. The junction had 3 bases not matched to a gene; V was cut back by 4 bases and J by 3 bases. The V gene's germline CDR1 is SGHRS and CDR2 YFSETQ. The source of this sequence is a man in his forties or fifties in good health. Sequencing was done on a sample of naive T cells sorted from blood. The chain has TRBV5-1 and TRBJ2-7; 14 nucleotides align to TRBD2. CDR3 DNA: TGCGCCAGCAGCCGGACTAGCGGGGGGTACTACGAGCAGTACTTC. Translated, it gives CASSRTSGGYYEQYF.